This passage covers 21 T cell receptor beta chains from one sample sequenced in a study of cytotoxic CD8 clonotypes in ibrutinib-treated CLL. Generated by immunoSEQ multiplex PCR, the TCRdb table keeps only in-frame clones and is missing some. The profile shows approximately 130,000 clones, around four fifths of them singletons. The sample was PBMCs, taken after 24 months of ibrutinib treatment. The origin of the receptors is a human donor with chronic lymphocytic leukemia.

The rearrangement joins TRBV2 to TRBJ2-5; D might be TRBD2 (5 bases). The CDR3 covers 13 residues. CDR1 and CDR2 (germline): SNHLY, FYNNEI. V lost 8 bases and J lost 2, with 12 bases in between. The CDR3 protein is CASGEAVQETQYF. The CDR3 DNA follows: TGTGCCAGCGGGGAAGCGGTTCAAGAGACCCAGTACTTC.

The rearrangement uses TRBV28 and TRBJ2-7; D is possibly TRBD1 or TRBD2 (5 bases each). Trimming shortened V by 2 bases and J by 2 bases, and 16 bases separated the two germline ends. The CDR3 is 16 residues long. The germline CDR1 and CDR2 sequences are MDHEN and SYDVKM. The CDR3 coding sequence is TGTGCCAGCAGTTTACGGGGCGGCAGGCGTCCCTACGAGCAGTACTTC. Encoded protein: CASSLRGGRRPYEQYF. Looking up the rest from reference TRBV28 and TRBJ2-7 gives the full variable domain: DVKVTQSSRYLVKRTGEKVFLECVQDMDHENMFWYRQDPGLGLRLIYFSYDVKMKEKGDIPEGYSVSREKKERFSLILESASTNQTSMYLCASSLRGGRRPYEQYFGPGTRLTVT.

The rearrangement joins TRBV18 to TRBJ2-7; possible D gene TRBD2, 6 bases. This CDR3 comprises 16 residues. Germline lookup yields CDR1 KGHSH and CDR2 LQKENI. The V and J ends lost 5 bases and 0 bases respectively, with 17 bases between them. CDR3 sequence reads: CASSTLPEGSSYEQYF. CDR3 sequence (DNA): TGTGCCAGCTCAACCCTCCCGGAGGGGAGCTCCTACGAGCAGTACTTC.

V gene TRBV7-2 combines with J gene TRBJ2-1, with 8 positions matching TRBD1. The V gene's germline CDR1 is SGHTA and CDR2 FQGNSA. The CDR3 contains 14 residues. J gave up 2 bases and V 4 bases, and 1 base lay outside the gene matches. As DNA, the CDR3 is TGTGCCAGCAGCTCGGGACAGGCCTACAATGAGCAGTTCTTC. It is translated as CASSSGQAYNEQFF.

The V gene is TRBV7-2, the J gene TRBJ2-3, with D tentatively TRBD2 (6 bases). The V end lost 1 base, the J end lost 9 bases, and 8 bases lay between the germline ends. The germline gives CDR1 SGHTA, CDR2 FQGNSA. CDR3 length: 12 amino acids. The CDR3 sequence: CASSLGGGTQYF. The CDR3 DNA reads TGTGCCAGCAGCTTAGGTGGAGGGACGCAGTATTTT. Using reference TRBV7-2 and TRBJ2-3 for the parts outside the CDR3, the full variable domain is GAGVSQSPSNKVTEKGKDVELRCDPISGHTALYWYRQSLGQGLEFLIYFQGNSAPDKSGLPSDRFSAERTGGSVSTLTIQRTQQEDSAVYLCASSLGGGTQYFGPGTRLTVL.

The chain links TRBV27 to TRBJ2-2; 9 bases agree with TRBD1. From germline, CDR1 is MNHEY and CDR2 SMNVEV (reference sequence). V lost 5 bases and J lost 2; bases outside the gene matches: 18. This CDR3 region has 20 residues. The CDR3 DNA reads TGTGCCAGCAGTACCTTACAGGGGGCGAATCTTTTCATCAACACCGGGGAGCTGTTTTTT. Amino acids: CASSTLQGANLFINTGELFF.

The chain links TRBV5-4 to TRBJ2-1; 7 nucleotides line up with TRBD1. The germline CDR1 and CDR2 sequences are SGHNT and YYREEE (reference sequence). Trimming at V came to 2 bases and at J to 6 bases, leaving 11 bases not matched to a gene. This CDR3 spans 16 amino acids. CDR3 nucleotide sequence: TGTGCCAGCAGCTTACCTCCCACAGGGGCCCTCAATGAGCAGTTCTTC. Protein sequence: CASSLPPTGALNEQFF.

The chain recombines TRBV11-2 with TRBJ2-5; possibly TRBD1 or TRBD2 for D (6 bases each). V was pared by 2 bases and J by 7 bases, with 14 bases between. The CDR3 runs 14 residues. The V gene's germline CDR1 is SGHAT and CDR2 FQNNGV. The CDR3 is CASSLSGAIGTQYF. The CDR3 region has the DNA TGTGCCAGCAGCTTATCGGGGGCGATCGGGACCCAGTACTTC.

This chain connects TRBV27 to TRBJ2-7; tentatively, D is TRBD1 or TRBD2 (5 bases each). This CDR3 comprises 11 residues. Between the trimmed V and J ends, which lost 10 bases and 9 bases, there was a span of 16 bases. CDR1 is MNHEY, CDR2 SMNVEV, per germline (reference sequence). CDR3 nucleotide sequence: TGTGCCATCCACGGGGCAGGGCGGCAGTACTTC. The encoded protein is CAIHGAGRQYF.

Turning to this clone: At one end, the junction sequence differs from germline, possibly due to a read error. The V and J genes are TRBV4-1 and TRBJ1-3; D not resolved. The CDR3 has 14 amino acids. From germline, CDR1 is MGHRA and CDR2 YSYEKL. The CDR3 loop reads CASSQDPLGNTIYF. In DNA, the CDR3 is TGCGCCAGCAGTCAAGATCCTCTGGGAAACACCATATATTTT.

The chain recombines TRBV7-8 with TRBJ2-3, with 13 bases that match TRBD2. V shed 5 bases, J shed 4 bases, and the junction held 3 bases outside the gene matches. CDR3 length: 15 residues. Per germline, CDR1 SGHVS and CDR2 FQNEAQ. The CDR3 reads CASSPLAGGADTQYF. As DNA, the CDR3 is TGTGCCAGCAGCCCACTAGCGGGGGGGGCAGATACGCAGTATTTT.

This clone was seen a few times. The rearrangement links TRBV4-1 to TRBJ1-1; D might be TRBD1 (6 bases). Trimming left V 0 bases short and J 5 bases short, with 13 bases between. The germline V gene has CDR1 MGHRA and CDR2 YSYEKL. The CDR3 runs 15 residues. The CDR3 protein is CASSQDRQGWTEAFF. CDR3 nucleotide sequence: TGCGCCAGCAGCCAAGATCGGCAGGGGTGGACTGAAGCTTTCTTT.

V and J are TRBV11-2 and TRBJ1-2; TRBD1 is a possible D gene (5 bases). The CDR3 extends over 14 amino acids. Germline CDR1 reads SGHAT; CDR2 reads FQNNGV. With 5 bases removed from V and 6 bases from J, the gap between germline ends came to 16 bases. CDR3 sequence reads: CASSPNWQGHGYTF. The CDR3 DNA follows: TGTGCCAGCAGCCCCAACTGGCAGGGCCATGGCTACACCTTC.

The chain has TRBV5-1 and TRBJ1-1; 12 bases map to TRBD1. CDR3 length equals 14 residues. The germline V gene encodes CDR1 SGHRS and CDR2 YFSETQ. The J segment lost 8 bases and the V segment lost 3 bases, leaving 5 bases of the junction unmatched. The CDR3 region has the DNA TGCGCCAGCAGCTCGACGGGACAGGGGGCAGAAGCTTTCTTT. Its protein is CASSSTGQGAEAFF. Complete variable domain (other parts from reference TRBV5-1 and TRBJ1-1): KAGVTQTPRYLIKTRGQQVTLSCSPISGHRSVSWYQQTPGQGLQFLFEYFSETQRNKGNFPGRFSGRQFSNSRSEMNVSTLELGDSALYLCASSSTGQGAEAFFGQGTRLTVV.

The chain joins TRBV7-8 to TRBJ1-4; D call uncertain. The CDR3 sequence is 15 residues long. Trimming pared 5 bases from V and 0 bases from J, leaving 10 bases between. In germline, CDR1 is SGHVS, CDR2 FQNEAQ. The DNA of the CDR3 is TGTGCCAGCAGCCCCTGGGATGCAACTAATGAAAAACTGTTTTTT. Protein product: CASSPWDATNEKLFF. Full variable domain (outside the CDR3, taken from reference TRBV7-8 and TRBJ1-4): GAGVSQSPRYKVAKRGQDVALRCDPISGHVSLFWYQQALGQGPEFLTYFQNEAQLDKSGLPSDRFFAERPEGSVSTLKIQRTQQEDSAVYLCASSPWDATNEKLFFGSGTQLSVL.

The V call is TRBV5-4, the J call TRBJ2-5, with 7 bases matching TRBD1. V trimming: 1 base; J trimming: 5 bases; junction bases outside the gene matches: 8. The CDR3 is made up of 15 amino acids. CDR1 and CDR2 (germline): SGHNT, YYREEE (reference sequence). CDR3 nucleotide sequence: TGTGCCAGCAGCTTGCGGCAGGGGGTGATGGAGACCCAGTACTTC. This encodes CASSLRQGVMETQYF.

The rearrangement links TRBV9 to TRBJ1-6; weak D call: TRBD1 (6 bases). The germline V gene has CDR1 SGDLS and CDR2 YYNGEE. The CDR3 covers 15 residues. V shed 0 bases and J shed 10 bases, with 14 bases lying between them. CDR3 amino acids: CASSVGGGAGSPLHF. CDR3 sequence (DNA): TGTGCCAGCAGCGTAGGGGGGGGCGCGGGCTCACCCCTCCACTTT.

V and J are TRBV7-8 and TRBJ1-4, with TRBD1 matching over 10 bases. Germline loops: CDR1 SGHVS, CDR2 FQNEAQ. This CDR3 has 14 amino acids. Unmatched junction bases numbered 6, after V lost 7 bases and J lost 7 bases. CDR3 sequence (DNA): TGTGCCAGCACTCCCAGGGACAGGGGTGAAAAACTGTTTTTT. Protein sequence: CASTPRDRGEKLFF. The whole variable domain, filled in from reference TRBV7-8 and TRBJ1-4, reads GAGVSQSPRYKVAKRGQDVALRCDPISGHVSLFWYQQALGQGPEFLTYFQNEAQLDKSGLPSDRFFAERPEGSVSTLKIQRTQQEDSAVYLCASTPRDRGEKLFFGSGTQLSVL.

This clone was found a few times. The chain is built from TRBV27 and TRBJ1-3; D is ambiguous. V lost 4 bases to trimming and J lost 2 bases, with 12 bases between them. Germline V lookup: CDR1 MNHEY, CDR2 SMNVEV (reference sequence). There are 15 residues in the CDR3. CDR3: CASSSLGQTGNTIYF. The CDR3 DNA sequence: TGTGCCAGCAGTTCCCTGGGCCAGACTGGAAACACCATATATTTT.

V usage is TRBV28 and J usage is TRBJ1-3, with D unclear. CDR3 length equals 14 residues. Looked up from germline, CDR1 is MDHEN and CDR2 is SYDVKM. V was trimmed by 2 bases and J by 2 bases, leaving 7 bases between them. The CDR3 loop reads CASSLPGTGNTIYF. As DNA, the CDR3 is TGTGCCAGCAGTTTACCGGGGACTGGAAACACCATATATTTT.

The chain recombines TRBV30 with TRBJ1-6; weak D call: TRBD1 (6 bases). Trimming shortened V by 4 bases and J by 6 bases, and 22 bases separated the two germline ends. Germline CDR1 reads GTSNPN; CDR2 reads SVGIG (reference sequence). This CDR3 has 17 amino acids. CDR3: CAWTPVVGGGGNSPLHF. Written as DNA, the CDR3 is TGTGCCTGGACCCCTGTGGTTGGGGGCGGCGGTAATTCACCCCTCCACTTT.